This T cell receptor beta chain was recovered during a study of blood T cell repertoires in COVID-19 (dated by TCRdb to the early 2020s). Looking at the study overall: Collaborator samples came from the United States, Italy and Spain and covered acute and convalescent phases of COVID-19. The repertoires were released in a freely available public database meant as a resource for research on the immune response to SARS-CoV-2. The sample metadata nearly always contained a de-identified subject ID, COVID-19 status, age in years and sex. The material from the prospective study consisted of cDNA or gDNA derived from T cells, B-cell-depleted T cells, or PBMCs. Deeply sampled blood TCRbeta repertoires from subjects exposed to, actively infected with, or recovered from COVID-19 were included in the dataset. Where available, HLA class I and class II types were obtained from metadata supplied by the sample provider rather than from assay-based typing. The samples were drawn from the first 160 participants of the ongoing ImmuneRACE study and from 1,254 subjects provided by 6 global collaborators.

V is trimmed back by 7 bases and J by 3 bases, and the junction contains 9 bases that no gene match accounts for. The CDR3, cysteine through phenylalanine, is 14 amino acids long. Left in the record is the CDR3 DNA by itself, 42 bases read in frame from the first base. Via the germline V gene, CDR1 is MNHEY and CDR2 SVGAGI. What the study reported, not specific to this receptor: The amount of clinical and demographic metadata varied by source and participant and was provided uncurated.

TCRbeta CDR3 regions were amplified from genomic DNA by means of the immunoSEQ Assay, a bias-controlled multiplex PCR. The authors' pipeline ran thus. Within the assay, amplification of reference gene primers was used to estimate how many nucleated cells each sample contained. To quantify the absolute abundance of each unique TCRbeta CDR3 rearrangement, sequence reads were collapsed and filtered. For each sample, productive Simpson clonality was calculated as the square root of Simpson's diversity index across productive rearrangements. TCRdb obtained this table from immuneACCESS and retained in-frame rearrangements with V and J assigned. These tables miss some clones; where compared with another copy, unresolved V genes account for less than half of the shortfall, and the remainder is unexplained. V and J calls and clone size are as listed in that table; D and trimming were resolved from the DNA. Present in this sample are a few hundred thousand clones, about 91% of which were seen just once. Approximately 9% of the sample rests with the top ten.

About this clone itself: Its target antigen remains unknown. No quality values exist for individual bases; no much larger clone is one base distant.

Participants in the prospective study were aged about 18 to 100 years, lived in 24 United States geographic areas, and enrolled through a virtual design. In the prospective study, cohorts were assigned on the basis of participant-reported clinical history obtained from a screening survey and a study questionnaire. ImmuneRACE Cohort 3 recovered participants were defined by two consecutive negative NP/OP PCR tests, healthcare professional clearance, or symptom resolution. Each participant in the prospective study had whole blood, serum and a nasopharyngeal or oropharyngeal swab collected by mobile phlebotomists. Additional blood draws and questionnaires over an approximately two-month period could optionally be provided by prospective study participants. Before DNA extraction, prospective study blood samples were shipped either frozen or at room temperature.

Sequences were obtained from PBMCs or T cells enriched from blood (not recorded which). The rearrangement combines TRBV6-5 with TRBJ2-7; TRBD2 aligns with 7 central bases. This clonotype was sampled from a woman aged 18-29 years who had recovered from COVID-19. The encoded CDR3 is CASIPSGDNYEQYF. The nucleotide sequence reads as follows: TGTGCCAGCATACCCAGCGGGGATAACTACGAGCAGTACTTC.